A selection of T cell receptor beta chains follows, all from one sample in a study of blood T cell repertoires in COVID-19. Libraries were prepared by immunoSEQ multiplex PCR; TCRdb keeps only in-frame clonotypes and omits some of them. Here the sample spans about 100,000 clones, about 92% being singletons. The sequenced material came from peripheral blood. These receptors originate from a man aged 18 to 30 with COVID-19, enrolled during active disease. The CDR3 runs from the conserved cysteine through the conserved F or W. A D gene is named only where the DNA matches it firmly. Clone size is shown for a subset of rows, as once, few, many or a class of expanded clone.

abundance	d_gene	v_gene	j_gene	CDR3nt	CDR3aa
-	-	TRBV7-6	TRBJ2-7	TGTGCCAGCAGCTTAGCCCCGACAGGAGTTTCATCCTACGAGCAGTACTTC	CASSLAPTGVSSYEQYF
-	-	TRBV19	TRBJ1-1	TGTGCCAGTATGAGGCGGAGGAACACTGAAGCTTTCTTT	CASMRRRNTEAFF
-	TRBD1	TRBV30	TRBJ1-6	TGTGCCTGGAGTGCCTCCGGGACAGGCAAGGAGGGCTTT	CAWSASGTGKEGF
once	TRBD1	TRBV7-9	TRBJ2-7	TGTGCCAGCAGCTCGGACAGGGTCTACGAGCAGTACTTC	CASSSDRVYEQYF
-	TRBD1	TRBV11-3	TRBJ1-3	TGTGCCAGCAGCTCGACAGGGGCTGGAAACACCATATATTTT	CASSSTGAGNTIYF
-	TRBD2	TRBV30	TRBJ2-7	TGTGCCTGGAGGAAGGTGCGGGAGGGGTCCTACGAGCAGTACTTC	CAWRKVREGSYEQYF
-	-	TRBV28	TRBJ1-5	TGTGCCAGCCTCTTTTGGGGGGACAGCAATCAGCCCCAGCATTTT	CASLFWGDSNQPQHF
-	-	TRBV18	TRBJ2-7	TGTGCCAGCTCACCAGGGGGCAGCTACGAGCAGTACTTC	CASSPGGSYEQYF
once	TRBD2	TRBV7-8	TRBJ2-2	TGTGCCAGCAGCTTAGTACTAGCGGGAGCCACCGGGGAGCTGTTTTTT	CASSLVLAGATGELFF
-	TRBD1	TRBV5-1	TRBJ2-1	TGCGCCAGCAGGGGACAGGGATCCTACAATGAGCAGTTCTTC	CASRGQGSYNEQFF
once	-	TRBV9	TRBJ1-2	TGTGCCAGCAGCCCCACGGGGGGAGGCTACACCTTC	CASSPTGGGYTF
-	-	TRBV9	TRBJ1-2	TGTGCCAGCAGCGTAGGGGGGACTCACGACTATGGCTACACCTTC	CASSVGGTHDYGYTF
-	TRBD2	TRBV7-9	TRBJ2-7	TGTGCCAGCAGCTTATTAAGCGGGAGGGCCAGGTACGAGCAGTACTTC	CASSLLSGRARYEQYF
-	TRBD1	TRBV28	TRBJ1-1	TGTGCCAGCAAGTTCGTAAGGACAGGGTTAACTGAAGCTTTCTTT	CASKFVRTGLTEAFF
-	-	TRBV7-2	TRBJ1-1	TGTGCCAGCAGCTTTGGACAGACCACTGAAGCTTTCTTT	CASSFGQTTEAFF
-	-	TRBV4-1	TRBJ2-1	TGCGCCAGCAGCCAAACGGGGAGCTCCTACAATGAGCAGTTCTTC	CASSQTGSSYNEQFF
-	TRBD2	TRBV6-5	TRBJ2-7	TGTGCCAGCAGTTACGGGGCGGGGGGCCCTTCCTACGAGCAGTACTTC	CASSYGAGGPSYEQYF
-	-	TRBV28	TRBJ1-5	TGTGCCAGCAGTTTTCCGGGGCTCCGGGAGAATCAGCCCCAGCATTTT	CASSFPGLRENQPQHF
-	-	TRBV21-1	TRBJ2-7	TGTGCCAGCCGTAGCGGGATCGTCCCCTACGAGCAGTACTTC	CASRSGIVPYEQYF
-	-	TRBV30	TRBJ2-7	TGTGCCTGGAGTGTAACTATCTACGAGCAGTACTTC	CAWSVTIYEQYF
once	TRBD2	TRBV27	TRBJ2-6	TGTGCCAGCAGTTTAGGGCTAGCGGTCTCTGGGGCCAACGTCCTGACTTTC	CASSLGLAVSGANVLTF
-	-	TRBV7-8	TRBJ2-5	TGTGCCAGCAGCTTCCGGACCGGGACTCTGGGGGAGACCCAGTACTTC	CASSFRTGTLGETQYF
-	TRBD1	TRBV6-5	TRBJ2-7	TGTGCCAGCAGCATACAGGGGGCTGGATACGAGCAGTACTTC	CASSIQGAGYEQYF
-	TRBD1	TRBV28	TRBJ1-2	TGTGCCAGCAGCGGACAGGAGAAACTCTATGGCTACACCTTC	CASSGQEKLYGYTF
-	TRBD1	TRBV28	TRBJ2-1	TGTGCCAGCAGTTCTCCCCGGACAGGGTACCAAGAGCAGTTCTTC	CASSSPRTGYQEQFF
-	-	TRBV5-4	TRBJ1-6	TGTGCCAGCAGCTTGTTAAATTCACCCCTCCACTTT	CASSLLNSPLHF
few	TRBD2	TRBV2	TRBJ2-3	TGTGCCAGCAGACTAGCGGGAACTCTCACAGATACGCAGTATTTT	CASRLAGTLTDTQYF
-	TRBD2	TRBV11-2	TRBJ2-7	TGTGCCAGCAGCTCCCTGCGGGGGGGAAGGGACTACGAGCAGTACTTC	CASSSLRGGRDYEQYF
-	TRBD2	TRBV15	TRBJ2-5	TGTGCCACCAGCAGAGATCGGCTAGCGGGAGTAGAGACCCAGTACTTC	CATSRDRLAGVETQYF
-	TRBD1	TRBV5-1	TRBJ2-7	TGCGCCAGCAGCTTGATAGCAGGGGGTAGTTCCTACGAGCAGTACTTC	CASSLIAGGSSYEQYF
-	-	TRBV28	TRBJ1-5	TGTGCCAGCAGTTCGCTTCGACAGCCCAATCAGCCCCAGCATTTT	CASSSLRQPNQPQHF
-	TRBD2	TRBV30	TRBJ2-7	TGTGCCTGGAAAATCAACCTAGCGGGAGGAGACGAGCAGTACTTC	CAWKINLAGGDEQYF
-	-	TRBV2	TRBJ1-1	TGTGCCAGCAGTGAAGCCCTGGGGCCGAACACTGAAGCTTTCTTT	CASSEALGPNTEAFF
-	-	TRBV7-6	TRBJ2-7	TGTGCCAGCAGCTTAATTCCGGACAGTTCCTACGAGCAGTACTTC	CASSLIPDSSYEQYF
-	-	TRBV11-2	TRBJ2-7	TGTGCCAGCAGCCCCCTGAGGCAGTGGGCCTACGAGCAGTACTTC	CASSPLRQWAYEQYF
-	-	TRBV10-3	TRBJ1-1	TGTGCCATCAGTCAATCCGACGGGGGTGAAGCTTTCTTT	CAISQSDGGEAFF
-	-	TRBV27	TRBJ1-6	TGTGCCAGCAGATCGGACAGCGGAAATTCACCCCTCCACTTT	CASRSDSGNSPLHF
-	TRBD2	TRBV19	TRBJ2-1	TGTGCCAGTAAAACTAGCGGGATTAGGAATGAGCAGTTCTTC	CASKTSGIRNEQFF
-	-	TRBV14	TRBJ1-1	TGTGCCAGCAGCCTGGGAGGGAACACTGAAGCTTTCTTT	CASSLGGNTEAFF
once	-	TRBV24-1	TRBJ1-6	TGTGCCACCAGTGAGACCAGGGTCGGTTCACCCCTCCACTTT	CATSETRVGSPLHF
-	-	TRBV6-1	TRBJ1-5	TGTGCCAGCAGTGAATTTAGCCAGCCCCAGCATTTT	CASSEFSQPQHF
-	-	TRBV7-9	TRBJ2-1	TGTGCCAGCAGCCCCCCGTTCTCCTACAATGAGCAGTTCTTC	CASSPPFSYNEQFF
-	TRBD1	TRBV19	TRBJ2-5	TGTGCCAGTAGTGGGGACAGGGAAGAGACCCAGTACTTC	CASSGDREETQYF
-	-	TRBV19	TRBJ1-5	TGTGCCAGTAGTATTGGGCCTCATCATCAGCCCCAGCATTTT	CASSIGPHHQPQHF
-	TRBD2	TRBV18	TRBJ2-7	TGTGCCAGCTCACGAGGGACTAGCGGCCATTTCTCCTACGAGCAGTACTTC	CASSRGTSGHFSYEQYF
-	TRBD1	TRBV28	TRBJ1-2	TGTGCCAGCAGTTCCGGACAGGGTATCCCCTCCCGATCTTTAAATGGCTACACCTTC	CASSSGQGIPSRSLNGYTF
-	-	TRBV30	TRBJ1-2	TGTGCCTGGGGTGGAGGACATGGCTACACCTTC	CAWGGGHGYTF
-	TRBD1	TRBV29-1	TRBJ2-1	TGCAGCGTGGACAGGGGATACAATGAGCAGTTCTTC	CSVDRGYNEQFF
-	-	TRBV7-9	TRBJ2-1	TGTGCCAGCAGCGACAGGCCAGGGAATAATGAGCAGTTCTTC	CASSDRPGNNEQFF
-	-	TRBV10-3	TRBJ2-7	TGTGCCATCAGTGAGTCGATGGCAGACGAGCAGTACTTC	CAISESMADEQYF
-	TRBD1	TRBV28	TRBJ2-1	TGTGCCAGCAGTGCCGTCGGGGGACAGGGCTACAATGAGCAGTTCTTC	CASSAVGGQGYNEQFF
-	-	TRBV27	TRBJ2-7	TGTGCCAGCAGTCTCCCAGGTAATCACGAGCAGTACTTC	CASSLPGNHEQYF
-	TRBD1	TRBV28	TRBJ2-7	TGTGCCAGCAGTTTAATTTGGGACAGGGCCTACGAGCAGTACTTC	CASSLIWDRAYEQYF
-	TRBD2	TRBV7-2	TRBJ2-3	TGTGCCAGCAGCTTAACTAGCGGGAGAGCAGATACGCAGTATTTT	CASSLTSGRADTQYF
-	-	TRBV9	TRBJ2-3	TGTGCCAGCAGCGTAGTCCCGGGTCAGGGAGGCGCAGATACGCAGTATTTT	CASSVVPGQGGADTQYF
-	-	TRBV6-5	TRBJ2-3	TGTGCCAGCAGTCCGGGGTTGGGCCCAGATACGCAGTATTTT	CASSPGLGPDTQYF
-	TRBD1	TRBV28	TRBJ1-5	TGTGCCAGCAGCCCCGAACAGGGGGCGTCTCAGCCCCAGCATTTT	CASSPEQGASQPQHF